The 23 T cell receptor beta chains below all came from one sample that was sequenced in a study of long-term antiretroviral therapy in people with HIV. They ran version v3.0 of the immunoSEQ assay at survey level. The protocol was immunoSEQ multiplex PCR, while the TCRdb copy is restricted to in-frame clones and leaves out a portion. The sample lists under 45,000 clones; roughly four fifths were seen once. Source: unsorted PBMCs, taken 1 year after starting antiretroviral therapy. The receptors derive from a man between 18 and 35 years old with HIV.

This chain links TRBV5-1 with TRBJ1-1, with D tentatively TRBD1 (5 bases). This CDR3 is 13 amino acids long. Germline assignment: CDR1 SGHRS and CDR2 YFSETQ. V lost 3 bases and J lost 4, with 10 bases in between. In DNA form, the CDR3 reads TGCGCCAGCAGCTCCGACAGAGCCACTGAAGCTTTCTTT. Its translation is CASSSDRATEAFF. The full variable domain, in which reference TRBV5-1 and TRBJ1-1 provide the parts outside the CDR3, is KAGVTQTPRYLIKTRGQQVTLSCSPISGHRSVSWYQQTPGQGLQFLFEYFSETQRNKGNFPGRFSGRQFSNSRSEMNVSTLELGDSALYLCASSSDRATEAFFGQGTRLTVV.

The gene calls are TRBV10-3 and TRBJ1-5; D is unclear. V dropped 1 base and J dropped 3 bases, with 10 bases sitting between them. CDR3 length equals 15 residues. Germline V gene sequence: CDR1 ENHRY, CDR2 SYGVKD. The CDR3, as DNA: TGTGCCATCAGTGAGTACTGGATACTCAATCAGCCCCAGCATTTT. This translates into CAISEYWILNQPQHF.

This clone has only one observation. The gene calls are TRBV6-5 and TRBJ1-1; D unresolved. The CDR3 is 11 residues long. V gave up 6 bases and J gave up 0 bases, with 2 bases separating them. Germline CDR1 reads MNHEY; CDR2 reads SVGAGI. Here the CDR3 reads CASRLNTEAFF. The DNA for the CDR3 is TGTGCCAGCAGACTGAACACTGAAGCTTTCTTT.

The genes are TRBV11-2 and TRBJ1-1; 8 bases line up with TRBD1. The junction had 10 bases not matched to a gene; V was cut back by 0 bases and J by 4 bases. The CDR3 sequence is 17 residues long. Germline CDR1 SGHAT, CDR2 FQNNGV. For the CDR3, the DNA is TGTGCCAGCAGCTTAGATCGACAGGGGTTTTATCTCACTGAAGCTTTCTTT. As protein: CASSLDRQGFYLTEAFF.

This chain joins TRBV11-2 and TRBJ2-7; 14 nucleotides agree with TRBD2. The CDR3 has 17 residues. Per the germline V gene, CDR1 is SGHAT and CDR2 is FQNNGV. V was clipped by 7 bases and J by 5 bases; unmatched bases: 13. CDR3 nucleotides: TGTGCCAGCAAGGCTTCCCGCGGGACTAGCGGGGGAGACGAGCAGTACTTC. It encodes CASKASRGTSGGDEQYF. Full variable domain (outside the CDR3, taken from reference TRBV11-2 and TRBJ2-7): EAGVAQSPRYKIIEKRQSVAFWCNPISGHATLYWYQQILGQGPKLLIQFQNNGVVDDSQLPKDRFSAERLKGVDSTLKIQPAKLEDSAVYLCASKASRGTSGGDEQYFGPGTRLTVT.

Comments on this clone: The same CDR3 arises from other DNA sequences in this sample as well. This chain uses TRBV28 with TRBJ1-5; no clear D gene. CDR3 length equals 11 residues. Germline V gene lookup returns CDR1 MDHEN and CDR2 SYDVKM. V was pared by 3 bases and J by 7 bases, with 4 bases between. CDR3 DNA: TGTGCCAGCAGTTTGGGCCAGCCCCAGCATTTT. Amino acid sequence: CASSLGQPQHF.

The CDR3 loop is CASRLGLAGTETQYF. The CDR3 coding sequence is TGTGCCAGCAGACTGGGACTAGCGGGAACAGAGACCCAGTACTTC. The chain uses TRBV6-6 and TRBJ2-5; the match to TRBD2 covers 13 bases. The CDR3 has 15 amino acids. V lost 6 bases, J lost 4 bases, and 5 bases stayed unmatched. Germline V lookup: CDR1 MNHNY, CDR2 SVGAGI (reference sequence).

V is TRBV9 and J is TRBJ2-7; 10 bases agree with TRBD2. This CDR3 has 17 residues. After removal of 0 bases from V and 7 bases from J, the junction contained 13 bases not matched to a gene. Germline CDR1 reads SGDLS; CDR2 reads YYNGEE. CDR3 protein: CASSVGSSGSLLGEQYF. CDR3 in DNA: TGTGCCAGCAGCGTAGGTTCTAGCGGGAGCTTATTGGGGGAGCAGTACTTC.

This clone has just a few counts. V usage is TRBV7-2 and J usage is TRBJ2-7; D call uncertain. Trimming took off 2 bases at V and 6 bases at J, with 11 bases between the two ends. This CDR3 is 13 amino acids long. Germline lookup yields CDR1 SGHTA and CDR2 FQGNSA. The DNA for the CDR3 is TGTGCCAGCAGCTTAAGTGTCTCAGCCGAGCAGTACTTC. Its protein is CASSLSVSAEQYF.

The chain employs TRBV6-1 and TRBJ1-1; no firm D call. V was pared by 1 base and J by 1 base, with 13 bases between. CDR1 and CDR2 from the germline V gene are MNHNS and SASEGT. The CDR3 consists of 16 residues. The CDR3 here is CASSEGLGWPNTEAFF. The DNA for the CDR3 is TGTGCCAGCAGTGAAGGATTGGGTTGGCCGAACACTGAAGCTTTCTTT.

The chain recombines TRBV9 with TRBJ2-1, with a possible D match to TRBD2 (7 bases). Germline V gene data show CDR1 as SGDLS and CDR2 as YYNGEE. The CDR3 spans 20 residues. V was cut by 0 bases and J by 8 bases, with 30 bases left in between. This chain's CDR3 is CASSVVGGGQTNPYRDEQFF. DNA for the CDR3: TGTGCCAGCAGCGTAGTAGGGGGGGGCCAAACAAACCCTTACCGGGATGAGCAGTTCTTC.

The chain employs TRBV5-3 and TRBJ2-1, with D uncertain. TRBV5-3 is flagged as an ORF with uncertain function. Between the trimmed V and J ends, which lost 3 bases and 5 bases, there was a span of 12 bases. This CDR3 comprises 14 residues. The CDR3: CARSCRRPNNEQFF. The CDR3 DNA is TGTGCCAGAAGCTGCCGGCGGCCGAACAATGAGCAGTTCTTC.

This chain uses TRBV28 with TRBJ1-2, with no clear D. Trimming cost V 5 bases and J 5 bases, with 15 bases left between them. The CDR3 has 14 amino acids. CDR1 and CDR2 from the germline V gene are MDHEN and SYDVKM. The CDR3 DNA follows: TGTGCCAGCAGTCCCCAGAGGAGGAGATATGGCTACACCTTC. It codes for CASSPQRRRYGYTF.

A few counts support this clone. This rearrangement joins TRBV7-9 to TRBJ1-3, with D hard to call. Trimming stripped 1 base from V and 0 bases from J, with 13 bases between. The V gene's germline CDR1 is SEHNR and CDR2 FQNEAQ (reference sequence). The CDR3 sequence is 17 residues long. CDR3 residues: CASSLVGRAGSGNTIYF. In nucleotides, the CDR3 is TGTGCCAGCAGCTTAGTGGGCCGGGCAGGCTCTGGAAACACCATATATTTT. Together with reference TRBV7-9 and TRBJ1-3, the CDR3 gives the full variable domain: DTGVSQNPRHKITKRGQNVTFRCDPISEHNRLYWYRQTLGQGPEFLTYFQNEAQLEKSRLLSDRFSAERPKGSFSTLEIQRTEQGDSAMYLCASSLVGRAGSGNTIYFGEGSWLTVV.

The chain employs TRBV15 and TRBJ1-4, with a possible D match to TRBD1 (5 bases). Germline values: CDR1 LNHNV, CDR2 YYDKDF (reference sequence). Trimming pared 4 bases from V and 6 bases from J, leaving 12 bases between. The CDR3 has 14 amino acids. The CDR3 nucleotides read TGTGCCACCAGCACGGGGGAGGGTGATGAAAAACTGTTTTTT. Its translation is CATSTGEGDEKLFF.

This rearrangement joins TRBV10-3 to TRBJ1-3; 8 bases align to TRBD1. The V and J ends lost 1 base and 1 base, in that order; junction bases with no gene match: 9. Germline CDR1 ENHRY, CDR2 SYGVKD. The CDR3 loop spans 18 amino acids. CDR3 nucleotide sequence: TGTGCCATCAGTGAGTATGGACAGGGTTTCCCGTCTGGAAACACCATATATTTT. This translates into CAISEYGQGFPSGNTIYF.

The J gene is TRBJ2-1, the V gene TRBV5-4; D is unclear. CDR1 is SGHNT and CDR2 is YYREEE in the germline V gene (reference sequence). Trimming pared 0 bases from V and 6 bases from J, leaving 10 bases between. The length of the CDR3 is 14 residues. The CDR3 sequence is CASSLEAGGNEQFF. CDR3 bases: TGTGCCAGCAGCTTGGAAGCAGGCGGCAATGAGCAGTTCTTC.

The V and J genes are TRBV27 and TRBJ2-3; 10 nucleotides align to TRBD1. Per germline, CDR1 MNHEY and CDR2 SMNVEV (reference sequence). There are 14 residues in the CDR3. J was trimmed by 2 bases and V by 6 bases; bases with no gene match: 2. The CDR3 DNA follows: TGTGCCAGCAGGGGACAGGGGACCACAGATACGCAGTATTTT. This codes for CASRGQGTTDTQYF.

This CDR3 reads CASTSGTGFYEQYF. The CDR3 DNA reads as TGTGCCAGCACCTCAGGGACAGGGTTCTACGAGCAGTACTTC. The chain is built from TRBV6-6 and TRBJ2-7; 9 bases match TRBD1. Germline loops: CDR1 MNHNY, CDR2 SVGAGI (reference sequence). The CDR3 is 14 residues long. Trimming at V came to 7 bases and at J to 3 bases, leaving 7 bases not matched to a gene.

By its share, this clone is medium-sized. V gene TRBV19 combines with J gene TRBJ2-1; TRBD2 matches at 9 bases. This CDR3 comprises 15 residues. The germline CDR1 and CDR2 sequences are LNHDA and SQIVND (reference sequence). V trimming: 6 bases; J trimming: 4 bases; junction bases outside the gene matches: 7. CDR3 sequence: CASRTTSGAYNEQFF. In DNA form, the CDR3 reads TGTGCCAGTAGGACGACTAGCGGAGCGTACAATGAGCAGTTCTTC.

DNA for the CDR3: TGTGCCAGCTCCACCCCCGAAAGCTACGAGCAGTACTTC. Protein: CASSTPESYEQYF. The chain uses TRBV18 and TRBJ2-7, with D hard to call. CDR3 size: 13 residues. Trimming removed 6 bases at V and 3 bases at J, with 12 bases between. Germline CDR1 KGHSH, CDR2 LQKENI.

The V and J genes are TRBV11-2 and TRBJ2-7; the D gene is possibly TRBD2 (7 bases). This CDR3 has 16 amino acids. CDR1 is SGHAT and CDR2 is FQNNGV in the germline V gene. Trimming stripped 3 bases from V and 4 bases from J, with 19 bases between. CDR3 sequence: CASSFSGGRARYEQYF. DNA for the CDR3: TGTGCCAGCAGCTTCTCGGGGGGCAGGGCACGGTACGAGCAGTACTTC.

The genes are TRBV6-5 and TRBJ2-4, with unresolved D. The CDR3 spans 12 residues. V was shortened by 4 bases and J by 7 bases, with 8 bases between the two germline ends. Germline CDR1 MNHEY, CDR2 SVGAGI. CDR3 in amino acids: CASSSLVNIQYF. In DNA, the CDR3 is TGTGCCAGCAGTTCCCTGGTGAACATTCAGTACTTC.